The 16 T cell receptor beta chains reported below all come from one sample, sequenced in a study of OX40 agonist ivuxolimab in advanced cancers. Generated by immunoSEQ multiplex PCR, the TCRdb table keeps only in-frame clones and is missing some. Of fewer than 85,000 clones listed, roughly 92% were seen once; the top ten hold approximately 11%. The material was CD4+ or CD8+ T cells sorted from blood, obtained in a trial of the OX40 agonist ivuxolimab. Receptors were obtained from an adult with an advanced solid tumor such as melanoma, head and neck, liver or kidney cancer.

DNA of the CDR3: TGTGCCAGCAGCCTAGGCGGGGGGGCTGCTGAAAAACTGTTTTTT. This translates into CASSLGGGAAEKLFF. The chain employs TRBV7-9 and TRBJ1-4; a possible D gene is TRBD1 (6 bases). The CDR3 length is 15 residues. Germline assignment: CDR1 SEHNR and CDR2 FQNEAQ (reference sequence). Trimming left V 5 bases short and J 7 bases short, with 17 bases between.

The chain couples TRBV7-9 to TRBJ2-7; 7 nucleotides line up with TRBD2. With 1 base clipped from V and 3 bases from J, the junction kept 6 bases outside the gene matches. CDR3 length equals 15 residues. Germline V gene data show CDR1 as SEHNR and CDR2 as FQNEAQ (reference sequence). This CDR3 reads CASSLEISGFYEQYF. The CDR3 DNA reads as TGTGCCAGCAGCTTAGAGATTAGCGGGTTCTACGAGCAGTACTTC.

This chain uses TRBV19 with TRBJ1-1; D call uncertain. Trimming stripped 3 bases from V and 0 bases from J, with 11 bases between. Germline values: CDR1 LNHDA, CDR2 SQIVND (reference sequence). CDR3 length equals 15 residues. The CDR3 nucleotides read TGTGCCAGTAGTATCCGGGAGGAGGTGAACACTGAAGCTTTCTTT. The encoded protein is CASSIREEVNTEAFF.

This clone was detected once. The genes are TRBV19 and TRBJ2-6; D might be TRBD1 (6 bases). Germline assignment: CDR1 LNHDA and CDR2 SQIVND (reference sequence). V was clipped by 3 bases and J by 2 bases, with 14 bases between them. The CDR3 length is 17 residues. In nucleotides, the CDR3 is TGTGCCAGTAGTATTACAGGGCGCTTGACTGGGGCCAACGTCCTGACTTTC. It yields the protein CASSITGRLTGANVLTF.

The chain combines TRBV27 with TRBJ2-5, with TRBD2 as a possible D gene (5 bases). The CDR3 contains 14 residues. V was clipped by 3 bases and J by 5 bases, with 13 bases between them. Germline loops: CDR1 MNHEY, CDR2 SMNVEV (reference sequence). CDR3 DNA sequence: TGTGCCAGCAGTTTGTCCACATTAGCGGAGACCCAGTACTTC. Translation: CASSLSTLAETQYF.

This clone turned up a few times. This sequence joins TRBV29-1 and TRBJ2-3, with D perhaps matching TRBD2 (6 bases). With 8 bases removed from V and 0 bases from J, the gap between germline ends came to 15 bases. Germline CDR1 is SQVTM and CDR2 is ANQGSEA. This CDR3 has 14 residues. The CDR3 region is CSYRGGTSTDTQYF. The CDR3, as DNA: TGCAGCTACCGTGGGGGGACTAGCACAGATACGCAGTATTTT.

CDR3 sequence: CAWRGATGTGRSYNEQFF. Written as DNA, the CDR3 is TGTGCCTGGAGAGGGGCGACGGGGACAGGGAGGTCCTACAATGAGCAGTTCTTC. The chain uses TRBV30 and TRBJ2-1; the match to TRBD1 covers 9 bases. CDR1 is GTSNPN and CDR2 is SVGIG in the germline V gene (reference sequence). J lost 1 base, V lost 3 bases, and 13 bases had no gene match. The CDR3 runs to 18 residues.

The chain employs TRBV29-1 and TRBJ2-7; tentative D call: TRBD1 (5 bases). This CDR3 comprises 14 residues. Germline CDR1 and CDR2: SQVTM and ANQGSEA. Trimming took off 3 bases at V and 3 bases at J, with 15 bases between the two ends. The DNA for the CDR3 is TGCAGCGTTGAGGCCCGGTTAGACAGCTACGAGCAGTACTTC. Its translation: CSVEARLDSYEQYF.

The CDR3 region is CASSPEIVVVYEQYF. CDR3 DNA: TGTGCCAGCAGCCCAGAAATAGTAGTAGTCTACGAGCAGTACTTC. The chain is built from TRBV4-2 and TRBJ2-7; D unclear. The CDR3 extends over 15 amino acids. The V gene's germline CDR1 is LGHNA and CDR2 YNFKEQ. Trimming pared 4 bases from V and 3 bases from J, leaving 16 bases between.

The CDR3 is CATGPTPLNTEAFF. The DNA for the CDR3 is TGTGCCACGGGCCCGACCCCACTCAACACTGAAGCTTTCTTT. This chain links TRBV7-9 with TRBJ1-1; D is unresolved. CDR1 SEHNR and CDR2 FQNEAQ come from the germline V gene (reference sequence). V shed 10 bases and J shed 2 bases, with 17 bases lying between them. The CDR3 is 14 amino acids. The full variable domain, completed using reference TRBV7-9 and TRBJ1-1, is DTGVSQNPRHKITKRGQNVTFRCDPISEHNRLYWYRQTLGQGPEFLTYFQNEAQLEKSRLLSDRFSAERPKGSFSTLEIQRTEQGDSAMYLCATGPTPLNTEAFFGQGTRLTVV.

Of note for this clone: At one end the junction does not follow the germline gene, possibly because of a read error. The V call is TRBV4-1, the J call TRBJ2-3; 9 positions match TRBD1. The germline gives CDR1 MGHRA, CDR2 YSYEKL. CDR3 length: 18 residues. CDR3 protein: CASNQVRTGVGGTDTQYF. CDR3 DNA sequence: TGCGCCAGCAACCAAGTGAGGACAGGGGTCGGGGGTACAGATACGCAGTATTTT.

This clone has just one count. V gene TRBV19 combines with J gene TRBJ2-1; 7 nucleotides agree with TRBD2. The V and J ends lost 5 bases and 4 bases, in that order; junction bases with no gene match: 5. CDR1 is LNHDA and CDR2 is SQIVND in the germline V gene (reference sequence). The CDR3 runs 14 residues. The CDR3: CASSHLAEYNEQFF. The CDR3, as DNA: TGTGCCAGTAGTCACCTAGCGGAATACAATGAGCAGTTCTTC.

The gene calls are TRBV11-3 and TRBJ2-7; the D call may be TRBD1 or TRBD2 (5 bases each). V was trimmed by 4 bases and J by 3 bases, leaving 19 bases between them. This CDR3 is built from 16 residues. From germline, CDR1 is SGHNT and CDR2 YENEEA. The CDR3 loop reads CASSSGVRDGSYEQYF. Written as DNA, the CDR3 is TGTGCCAGCAGCTCTGGGGTGAGGGACGGTAGCTACGAGCAGTACTTC.

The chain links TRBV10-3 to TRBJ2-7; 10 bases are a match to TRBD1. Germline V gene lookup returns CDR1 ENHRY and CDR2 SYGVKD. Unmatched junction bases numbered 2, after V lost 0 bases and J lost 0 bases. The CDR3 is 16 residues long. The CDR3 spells CAISESWTGGSYEQYF. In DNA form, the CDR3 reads TGTGCCATCAGTGAGTCTTGGACAGGGGGCTCCTACGAGCAGTACTTC.

CDR3 coding DNA: TGTGCCAGCACCTCTCCGGGACAGACAGACAATGAGCAGTTCTTC. Protein: CASTSPGQTDNEQFF. V gene TRBV7-9 combines with J gene TRBJ2-1; TRBD1 matches 7 bases. The CDR3 sequence is 15 residues long. V dropped 7 bases and J dropped 5; count of bases not matched to a gene: 11. Looked up from germline, CDR1 is SEHNR and CDR2 is FQNEAQ (reference sequence).

CDR3: CASSVGGSTNEKLFF. CDR3 nucleotide sequence: TGTGCCAGCAGCGTAGGAGGTTCCACTAATGAAAAACTGTTTTTT. The rearrangement uses TRBV9 and TRBJ1-4; D call uncertain. Trimming removed 0 bases at V and 2 bases at J, with 8 bases between. Germline V gene data show CDR1 as SGDLS and CDR2 as YYNGEE. The CDR3 is 15 amino acids.